At least ten counts were recorded for the clone carrying this T cell receptor (beta chain). Four PCR rounds used nested alpha and beta constant region primers plus the SP2 primer. Reverse transcription of blood and skin TCR RNA was primed at alpha and beta constant regions. TCRdb re-analysed the 5' RACE reads in MiXCR, keeping a single row per CDR3 protein. The sample yields about 48,000 distinct CDR3 sequences, approximately 4.5% seen once. The data originate from a study of naive and memory T cell subsets. An oligonucleotide containing a UMI was ligated to the 3' end of TCR cDNA. Unsorted total RNA, about 1 to 1000 ng, was DNase treated before reverse transcription. V was shortened by 6 bases and J by 6 bases, with 21 bases between the two germline ends. The CDR3 is 16 residues long.

The origin of this receptor is a female donor in good health. The V call is TRBV12-3 or TRBV12-4, the J call TRBJ2-1; D is tentatively TRBD1 or TRBD2 (5 bases each). The CDR3 nucleotides are TGTGCCAGCAGGCCGACCCGGGACGTGCCCGGCAATGAGCAGTTCTTC. The encoded protein is CASRPTRDVPGNEQFF.